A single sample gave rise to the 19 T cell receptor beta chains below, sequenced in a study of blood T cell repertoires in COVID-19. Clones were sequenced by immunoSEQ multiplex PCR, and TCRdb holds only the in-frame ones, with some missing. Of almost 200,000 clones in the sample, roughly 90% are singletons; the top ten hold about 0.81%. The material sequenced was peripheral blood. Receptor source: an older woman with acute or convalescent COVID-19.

CDR3 coding DNA: TGCAGTGCTAGTTCAGGGGAAGGATCCAATCAGCCCCAGCATTTT. It codes for CSASSGEGSNQPQHF. The rearrangement links TRBV20-1 to TRBJ1-5; a possible D gene is TRBD1 (6 bases). Per germline, CDR1 DFQATT and CDR2 SNEGSKA (reference sequence). V was trimmed by 3 bases and J by 3 bases, leaving 15 bases between them. There are 15 residues in the CDR3.

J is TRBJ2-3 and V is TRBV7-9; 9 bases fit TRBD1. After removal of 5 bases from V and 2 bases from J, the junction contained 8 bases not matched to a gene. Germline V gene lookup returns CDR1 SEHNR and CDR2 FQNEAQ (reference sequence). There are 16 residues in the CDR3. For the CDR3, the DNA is TGTGCCAGCAGCCGCCTCCGGGACAGGGACACAGATACGCAGTATTTT. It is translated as CASSRLRDRDTDTQYF. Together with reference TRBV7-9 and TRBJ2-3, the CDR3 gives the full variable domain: DTGVSQNPRHKITKRGQNVTFRCDPISEHNRLYWYRQTLGQGPEFLTYFQNEAQLEKSRLLSDRFSAERPKGSFSTLEIQRTEQGDSAMYLCASSRLRDRDTDTQYFGPGTRLTVL.

The CDR3 coding sequence is TGCGCCAGCAGCGTTCTCTTTGGGCCGGGTAGCGGGGGGACCTACGAGCAGTACTTC. It translates to CASSVLFGPGSGGTYEQYF. J is TRBJ2-7 and V is TRBV10-2; 10 bases agree with TRBD2. Trimming at V came to 6 bases and at J to 2 bases, leaving 19 bases not matched to a gene. This CDR3 is built from 19 residues. CDR1 is WSHSY, CDR2 SAAADI, per germline.

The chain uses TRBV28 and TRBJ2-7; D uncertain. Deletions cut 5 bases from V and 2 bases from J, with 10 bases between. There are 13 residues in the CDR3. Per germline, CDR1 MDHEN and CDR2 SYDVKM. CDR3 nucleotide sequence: TGTGCCAGCAGTCGGTCGGTTGCCTACGAGCAGTACTTC. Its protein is CASSRSVAYEQYF.

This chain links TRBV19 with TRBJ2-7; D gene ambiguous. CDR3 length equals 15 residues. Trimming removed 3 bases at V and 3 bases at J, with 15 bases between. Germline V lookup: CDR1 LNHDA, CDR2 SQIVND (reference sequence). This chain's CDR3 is CASSIPKAPIYEQYF. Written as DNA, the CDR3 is TGTGCCAGTAGTATTCCGAAAGCGCCGATCTACGAGCAGTACTTC.

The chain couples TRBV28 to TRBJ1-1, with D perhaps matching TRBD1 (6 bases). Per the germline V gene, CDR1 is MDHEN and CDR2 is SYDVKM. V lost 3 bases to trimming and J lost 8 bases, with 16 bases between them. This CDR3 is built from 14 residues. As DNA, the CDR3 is TGTGCCAGCAGTTTTGGGTCAGGGGCTCCGGAAGCTTTCTTT. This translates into CASSFGSGAPEAFF. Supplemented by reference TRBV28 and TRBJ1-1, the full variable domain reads DVKVTQSSRYLVKRTGEKVFLECVQDMDHENMFWYRQDPGLGLRLIYFSYDVKMKEKGDIPEGYSVSREKKERFSLILESASTNQTSMYLCASSFGSGAPEAFFGQGTRLTVV.

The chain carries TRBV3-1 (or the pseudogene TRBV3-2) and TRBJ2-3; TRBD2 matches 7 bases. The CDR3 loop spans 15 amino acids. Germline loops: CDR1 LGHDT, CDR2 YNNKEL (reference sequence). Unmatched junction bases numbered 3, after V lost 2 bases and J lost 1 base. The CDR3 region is CASSQHGGGTDTQYF. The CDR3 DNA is TGTGCCAGCAGCCAACATGGGGGGGGCACAGATACGCAGTATTTT.

This chain's CDR3 is CASSQDTAGGYTF. In nucleotides, the CDR3 is TGTGCCAGCAGCCAAGATACAGCGGGGGGCTACACCTTC. The gene calls are TRBV14 and TRBJ1-2; no clear D gene. Germline V lookup: CDR1 SGHDN, CDR2 FVKESK. V lost 0 bases and J 8 bases, leaving 10 bases between the germline ends. The CDR3 runs to 13 residues.

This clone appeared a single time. This CDR3 reads CSVREGQYGYTF. The DNA of the CDR3 is TGCAGCGTTCGGGAGGGACAGTATGGCTACACCTTC. The chain carries TRBV29-1 and TRBJ1-2; 7 nucleotides match TRBD1. From germline, CDR1 is SQVTM and CDR2 ANQGSEA. The V gene end was trimmed by 5 bases and the J gene end by 5 bases; junction bases not matched to a gene: 5. The CDR3 is 12 amino acids.

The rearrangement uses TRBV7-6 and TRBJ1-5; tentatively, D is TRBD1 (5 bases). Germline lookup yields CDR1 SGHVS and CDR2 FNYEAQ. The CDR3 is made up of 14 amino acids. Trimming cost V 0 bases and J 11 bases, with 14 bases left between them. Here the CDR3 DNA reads TGTGCCAGCAGCTTAGCGGCCCTCACAGGAGCCCAGCATTTT. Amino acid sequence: CASSLAALTGAQHF.

CDR3 loop: CASSPDRVYEQYF. The CDR3 DNA follows: TGTGCCAGCAGCCCTGACAGGGTCTACGAGCAGTACTTC. The J gene is TRBJ2-7, the V gene TRBV7-2; 7 bases align to TRBD1. The germline V gene encodes CDR1 SGHTA and CDR2 FQGNSA. Trimming at V came to 5 bases and at J to 3 bases, leaving 4 bases not matched to a gene. The CDR3 is 13 amino acids.

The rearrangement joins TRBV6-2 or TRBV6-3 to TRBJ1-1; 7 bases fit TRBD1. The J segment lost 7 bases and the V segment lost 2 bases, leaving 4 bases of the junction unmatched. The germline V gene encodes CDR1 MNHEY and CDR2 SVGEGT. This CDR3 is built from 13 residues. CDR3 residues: CASSYVQGSEAFF. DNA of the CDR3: TGTGCCAGCAGTTACGTACAGGGGAGTGAAGCTTTCTTT.

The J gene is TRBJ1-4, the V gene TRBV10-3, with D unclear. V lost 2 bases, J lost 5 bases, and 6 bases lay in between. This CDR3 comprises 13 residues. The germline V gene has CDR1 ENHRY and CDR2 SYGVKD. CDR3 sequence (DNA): TGTGCCATCAGTGAGGGCGGAAATGAAAAACTGTTTTTT. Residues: CAISEGGNEKLFF.

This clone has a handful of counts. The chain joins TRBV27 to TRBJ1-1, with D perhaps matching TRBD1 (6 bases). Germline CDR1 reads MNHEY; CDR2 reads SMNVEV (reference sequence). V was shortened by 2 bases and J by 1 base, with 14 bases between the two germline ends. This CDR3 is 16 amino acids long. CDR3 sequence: CASSLRFGRGNTEAFF. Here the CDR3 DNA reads TGTGCCAGCAGTTTACGTTTCGGCAGGGGGAACACTGAAGCTTTCTTT.

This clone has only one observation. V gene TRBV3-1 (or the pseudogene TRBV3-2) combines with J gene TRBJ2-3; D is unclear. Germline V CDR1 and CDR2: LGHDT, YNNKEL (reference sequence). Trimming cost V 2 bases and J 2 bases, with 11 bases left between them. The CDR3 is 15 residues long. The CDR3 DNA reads TGTGCCAGCAGCCAAACAGCCATGGACACAGATACGCAGTATTTT. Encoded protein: CASSQTAMDTDTQYF.

The CDR3 DNA sequence: TGTGCCAGCAGCTTCTCGGGACAGGGTAGTGGCTACACCTTC. Its protein is CASSFSGQGSGYTF. The rearrangement links TRBV11-2 to TRBJ1-2; 9 nucleotides line up with TRBD1. Trimming removed 3 bases from V and 7 bases from J; junction bases left unmatched: 6. The V gene's germline CDR1 is SGHAT and CDR2 FQNNGV. This CDR3 has 14 residues.

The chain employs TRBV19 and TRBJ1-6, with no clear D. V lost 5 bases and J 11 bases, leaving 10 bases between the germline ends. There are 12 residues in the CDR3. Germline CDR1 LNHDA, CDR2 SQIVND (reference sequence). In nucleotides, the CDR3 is TGTGCCAGTAGTGCTCAGAGGACACCCCTCCACTTT. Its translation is CASSAQRTPLHF. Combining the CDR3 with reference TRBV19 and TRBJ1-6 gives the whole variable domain DGGITQSPKYLFRKEGQNVTLSCEQNLNHDAMYWYRQDPGQGLRLIYYSQIVNDFQKGDIAEGYSVSREKKESFPLTVTSAQKNPTAFYLCASSAQRTPLHFGNGTRLTVT.

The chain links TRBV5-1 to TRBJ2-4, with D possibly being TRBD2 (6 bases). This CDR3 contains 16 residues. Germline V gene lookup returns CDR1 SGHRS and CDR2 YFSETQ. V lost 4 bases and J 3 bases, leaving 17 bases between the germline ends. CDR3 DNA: TGCGCCAGCAGCATGGGCGGGATGGGCGACAAAAACATTCAGTACTTC. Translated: CASSMGGMGDKNIQYF.

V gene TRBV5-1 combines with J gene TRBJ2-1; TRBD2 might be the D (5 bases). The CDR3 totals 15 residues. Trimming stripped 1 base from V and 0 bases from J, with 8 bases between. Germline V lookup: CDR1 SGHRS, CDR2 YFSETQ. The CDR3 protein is CASSLISGSYNEQFF. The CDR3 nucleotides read TGCGCCAGCAGCTTGATAAGCGGCTCCTACAATGAGCAGTTCTTC.